One sample yielded the 21 T cell receptor beta chains listed below, sequenced in a study of OX40 agonist ivuxolimab in advanced cancers. The method was immunoSEQ multiplex PCR; TCRdb's version includes in-frame clones alone and lacks a portion of them. The sample yields tens of thousands of clones, about nine tenths seen once. The material sequenced was CD4+ or CD8+ T cells sorted from blood, taken in a trial of the OX40 agonist ivuxolimab. Receptor source: an adult with an advanced solid tumor such as melanoma, head and neck, liver or kidney cancer.

The chain is built from TRBV9 and TRBJ2-3, with TRBD2 identical over 7 bases. The germline gives CDR1 SGDLS, CDR2 YYNGEE. The trim removed 2 bases at V and 2 bases at J, leaving 5 bases unmatched. There are 15 residues in the CDR3. The CDR3 spells CASSVFLAATDTQYF. Here the CDR3 DNA reads TGTGCCAGCAGCGTGTTTCTAGCGGCCACAGATACGCAGTATTTT.

This rearrangement joins TRBV11-2 to TRBJ2-7, with a weak D call TRBD2 (5 bases). The V and J ends lost 5 bases and 7 bases respectively, with 12 bases between them. CDR1 SGHAT and CDR2 FQNNGV come from the germline V gene. CDR3 size: 12 residues. The CDR3 region has the DNA TGTGCCAGCAGCCGGGATCTACGAGAGCAGTACGTC. Translating it yields CASSRDLREQYV.

The chain couples TRBV27 to TRBJ2-3, with a weak D call TRBD2 (5 bases). Germline-derived CDR1 and CDR2 are MNHEY and SMNVEV (reference sequence). Between the trimmed V and J ends, which lost 4 bases and 0 bases, there was a span of 11 bases. This CDR3 is built from 15 residues. CDR3 DNA: TGTGCCAGCAGTTGGGCGGGCACTAGCACAGATACGCAGTATTTT. It encodes CASSWAGTSTDTQYF.

The gene calls are TRBV7-8 and TRBJ2-7, with D perhaps TRBD2 (7 bases). This CDR3 is built from 15 residues. CDR1 and CDR2 (germline): SGHVS, FQNEAQ. V lost 4 bases and J lost 5, with 18 bases in between. This CDR3 reads CASSWGRGGLDEQYF. CDR3 sequence (DNA): TGTGCCAGCAGCTGGGGTAGGGGGGGCTTAGACGAGCAGTACTTC. Full variable domain (rest looked up from reference TRBV7-8 and TRBJ2-7): GAGVSQSPRYKVAKRGQDVALRCDPISGHVSLFWYQQALGQGPEFLTYFQNEAQLDKSGLPSDRFFAERPEGSVSTLKIQRTQQEDSAVYLCASSWGRGGLDEQYFGPGTRLTVT.

CDR3 amino acids: CASSLAGGNYEQYV. Written as DNA, the CDR3 is TGTGCCAGCAGCTTAGCGGGGGGTAATTACGAGCAGTACGTC. The chain employs TRBV11-2 and TRBJ2-7, with 7 positions matching TRBD2. CDR1 and CDR2 (germline): SGHAT, FQNNGV. The CDR3 contains 14 residues. After removal of 1 base from V and 4 bases from J, the junction contained 4 bases not matched to a gene.

This clone showed up just once. This chain joins TRBV7-3 and TRBJ2-3; 12 bases align to TRBD2. The ends lost 2 bases at V and 5 bases at J; junction bases unmatched: 5. CDR1 SGHTA and CDR2 FQGTGA come from the germline V gene. The CDR3 consists of 16 residues. The CDR3 DNA is TGTGCCAGCAGCTTACTAGCGGGGGGGCCTTTAGATACGCAGTATTTT. Its translation: CASSLLAGGPLDTQYF.

V gene TRBV9 combines with J gene TRBJ2-1; D is uncertain. Germline V gene lookup returns CDR1 SGDLS and CDR2 YYNGEE. The germline V and J ends were trimmed by 0 bases and 3 bases, with 10 bases remaining between them. The CDR3 covers 15 residues. This CDR3 is CASSVVAVDYNEQFF. The CDR3 DNA follows: TGTGCCAGCAGCGTAGTCGCGGTCGACTACAATGAGCAGTTCTTC.

The rearrangement uses TRBV7-2 and TRBJ2-7; a possible D gene is TRBD1 (6 bases). CDR1 SGHTA and CDR2 FQGNSA come from the germline V gene. Trimming removed 5 bases at V and 6 bases at J, with 20 bases between. CDR3 length: 15 residues. CDR3: CASSLPGTLVVEQYF. The CDR3 coding sequence is TGTGCCAGCAGCCTACCCGGGACACTGGTCGTCGAGCAGTACTTC.

The V and J genes are TRBV11-3 and TRBJ2-2; D unclear. V dropped 5 bases and J dropped 4 bases, with 14 bases sitting between them. In germline, CDR1 is SGHNT, CDR2 YENEEA. The CDR3 is made up of 15 amino acids. The CDR3 is CASSPGTSGTGELFF. The DNA for the CDR3 is TGTGCCAGCAGCCCGGGCACCTCGGGCACCGGGGAGCTGTTTTTT.

This rearrangement joins TRBV7-3 to TRBJ2-3; TRBD2 agrees at 8 bases. The junction had 14 bases not matched to a gene; V was cut back by 5 bases and J by 4 bases. Looked up from germline, CDR1 is SGHTA and CDR2 is FQGTGA. The CDR3 has 17 amino acids. The CDR3 nucleotides are TGTGCCAGCAGCCCTCTCGGGGGGGCCACTGGGTCAGATACGCAGTATTTT. This sequence encodes CASSPLGGATGSDTQYF. Drawing the rest from reference TRBV7-3 and TRBJ2-3, the complete variable domain is GAGVSQTPSNKVTEKGKYVELRCDPISGHTALYWYRQSLGQGPEFLIYFQGTGAADDSGLPNDRFFAVRPEGSVSTLKIQRTERGDSAVYLCASSPLGGATGSDTQYFGPGTRLTVL.

V usage is TRBV6-6 and J usage is TRBJ1-2; D is unclear. The CDR3 runs to 13 residues. Germline CDR1 reads MNHNY; CDR2 reads SVGAGI (reference sequence). Trimming cost V 10 bases and J 4 bases, with 16 bases left between them. The CDR3 coding sequence is TGTGCCACTACGGTTTTCGGGGTCTATGGCTACACCTTC. As protein: CATTVFGVYGYTF.

This clone was observed a single time. The chain joins TRBV28 to TRBJ2-5; 10 bases map to TRBD2. The J segment lost 0 bases and the V segment lost 6 bases, leaving 7 bases of the junction unmatched. Per the germline V gene, CDR1 is MDHEN and CDR2 is SYDVKM. The CDR3 extends over 16 amino acids. CDR3 residues: CASSQGSGRYQETQYF. The CDR3 DNA sequence: TGTGCCAGCAGCCAGGGTAGCGGGAGGTACCAAGAGACCCAGTACTTC.

The chain is built from TRBV7-9 and TRBJ2-7; TRBD1 matches at 10 bases. CDR1 is SEHNR and CDR2 is FQNEAQ in the germline V gene (reference sequence). This CDR3 has 18 residues. V lost 4 bases to trimming and J lost 1 base; unmatched junction nucleotides: 13. The CDR3 is CASSWGTGADLVSYEQYV. As DNA, the CDR3 is TGTGCCAGCAGCTGGGGGACAGGGGCCGACCTAGTATCCTACGAGCAGTACGTC.

This chain uses TRBV27 with TRBJ2-1; 10 positions match TRBD2. V gave up 6 bases and J gave up 2 bases; unmatched junction bases: 4. CDR1 and CDR2 from the germline V gene are MNHEY and SMNVEV (reference sequence). The CDR3 loop spans 15 amino acids. CDR3 amino acids: CASSFSGGPYNEQFF. Written as DNA, the CDR3 is TGTGCCAGCAGCTTTAGCGGGGGGCCCTACAATGAGCAGTTCTTC.

The chain combines TRBV9 with TRBJ1-2, with TRBD1 identical over 8 bases. The junction had 4 bases not matched to a gene; V was cut back by 0 bases and J by 0 bases. Germline CDR1 SGDLS, CDR2 YYNGEE. There are 16 residues in the CDR3. CDR3 sequence: CASSVGGTGPNYGYTF. Here the CDR3 DNA reads TGTGCCAGCAGCGTAGGGGGGACAGGACCTAACTATGGCTACACCTTC.

V gene TRBV27 combines with J gene TRBJ2-2, with a possible D match to TRBD1 (6 bases). Looked up from germline, CDR1 is MNHEY and CDR2 is SMNVEV (reference sequence). Trimming took off 4 bases at V and 1 base at J, with 7 bases between the two ends. CDR3 size: 14 residues. The CDR3 nucleotides are TGTGCCAGCAGTTGGGGACAGAACACCGGGGAGCTGTTTTTT. It codes for CASSWGQNTGELFF.

This chain joins TRBV18 and TRBJ2-7, with 8 bases that match TRBD1. J gave up 4 bases and V 6 bases, and 8 bases lay outside the gene matches. From germline, CDR1 is KGHSH and CDR2 LQKENI. The CDR3 has 14 amino acids. The CDR3 reads CASSLDRGDYEQYV. CDR3 in DNA: TGTGCCAGCTCCTTAGACAGGGGTGATTACGAGCAGTACGTC.

V and J are TRBV6-5 and TRBJ2-5, with D possibly TRBD2 on 5 matching bases. Germline-derived CDR1 and CDR2 are MNHEY and SVGAGI. The CDR3 is 12 residues long. V lost 6 bases and J 7 bases, leaving 12 bases between the germline ends. This CDR3 is CASRTMEATQYF. For the CDR3, the DNA is TGTGCCAGCAGGACTATGGAGGCGACCCAGTACTTC.

This clone was detected only once. This chain's CDR3 is CASSRGSSSYNEQFF. The CDR3 nucleotides read TGTGCCAGCAGCCGAGGCAGTAGCTCCTACAATGAGCAGTTCTTC. This chain connects TRBV7-3 to TRBJ2-1; D is ambiguous. The germline V and J ends were trimmed by 5 bases and 0 bases, with 11 bases remaining between them. CDR3 length: 15 residues. Germline V gene sequence: CDR1 SGHTA, CDR2 FQGTGA.

This chain uses TRBV19 with TRBJ2-1; 10 nucleotides line up with TRBD1. V shed 5 bases and J 3 bases; nucleotides not matched to a gene: 7. The germline V gene encodes CDR1 LNHDA and CDR2 SQIVND (reference sequence). The CDR3 is made up of 16 amino acids. This chain's CDR3 is CASSSEDRGLYNEQFF. The CDR3 coding sequence is TGTGCCAGTAGTTCGGAAGACAGGGGGCTCTACAATGAGCAGTTCTTC.

The CDR3 loop reads CASSVGTSGGLYNEQFF. The CDR3 DNA follows: TGTGCCAGCAGCGTCGGGACTAGCGGGGGGCTCTACAATGAGCAGTTCTTC. The chain recombines TRBV9 with TRBJ2-1, with 15 positions matching TRBD2. Germline CDR1 SGDLS, CDR2 YYNGEE. The CDR3 has 17 residues. The V and J ends lost 2 bases and 3 bases, in that order; junction bases with no gene match: 3.